The 21 T cell receptor beta chains presented below share a single source sample, sequenced in a study of blood T cell repertoires in COVID-19. Only in-frame clones appear in the TCRdb table, and some are missing; sequencing was by immunoSEQ multiplex PCR. The data contain roughly 120,000 clones, more than 75% of them singletons. The sample was peripheral blood. All receptors derive from a woman in her 70s with acute or convalescent COVID-19.

The V and J genes are TRBV6-5 and TRBJ2-7; no clear D gene. Trimming removed 6 bases at V and 0 bases at J, with 6 bases between. CDR1 is MNHEY and CDR2 is SVGAGI in the germline V gene. The CDR3 contains 12 residues. CDR3 in DNA: TGTGCCAGCAGCCGGAGCTCCTACGAGCAGTACTTC. It translates to CASSRSSYEQYF.

This sequence joins TRBV5-1 and TRBJ2-3; 12 positions match TRBD2. CDR1 is SGHRS and CDR2 is YFSETQ in the germline V gene. V was pared by 0 bases and J by 5 bases, with 1 base of the junction left unmatched. CDR3 length: 15 residues. CDR3 residues: CASSLVLAGGDTQYF. CDR3 nucleotides: TGCGCCAGCAGCTTGGTACTAGCGGGGGGAGATACGCAGTATTTT.

The CDR3 reads CSVAQGQYYGYTF. CDR3 DNA: TGCAGCGTTGCACAGGGTCAGTACTATGGCTACACCTTC. V and J are TRBV29-1 and TRBJ1-2; possible D gene TRBD1, 6 bases. V was cut by 4 bases and J by 3 bases, with 12 bases left in between. Germline CDR1 SQVTM, CDR2 ANQGSEA. CDR3 length: 13 residues.

This chain joins TRBV9 and TRBJ2-2; 7 positions match TRBD2. J was trimmed by 2 bases and V by 0 bases; bases with no gene match: 4. This CDR3 is 16 amino acids long. Germline V gives CDR1 SGDLS, CDR2 YYNGEE. The CDR3 DNA sequence: TGTGCCAGCAGCGTAGGGCGCGGGGGAAACACCGGGGAGCTGTTTTTT. As protein: CASSVGRGGNTGELFF.

The chain employs TRBV3-1 (or the pseudogene TRBV3-2) and TRBJ2-5; a possible D gene is TRBD2 (7 bases). Germline CDR1 reads LGHDT; CDR2 reads YNNKEL (reference sequence). This CDR3 has 15 amino acids. V was pared by 3 bases and J by 6 bases, with 17 bases between. CDR3 region: CASSQVGGATQTQYF. The CDR3 bases are TGTGCCAGCAGCCAGGTAGGGGGGGCCACTCAGACCCAGTACTTC.

This chain connects TRBV3-1 (or the pseudogene TRBV3-2) to TRBJ2-3, with 13 bases lining up with TRBD2. Germline trimming cut 5 bases from V and 6 bases from J; bases unmatched to any gene: 5. The germline gives CDR1 LGHDT, CDR2 YNNKEL (reference sequence). The length of the CDR3 is 15 residues. CDR3 DNA sequence: TGTGCCAGCAGCACTAGCGGGGGGGCCACGGATACGCAGTATTTT. Amino acids: CASSTSGGATDTQYF.

This sequence joins TRBV28 and TRBJ2-1; 7 nucleotides align to TRBD2. J lost 8 bases, V lost 2 bases, and 9 bases had no gene match. In germline, CDR1 is MDHEN, CDR2 SYDVKM. The CDR3 covers 15 residues. CDR3 loop: CASSLAGDVDDEQFF. CDR3 DNA sequence: TGTGCCAGCAGTTTAGCGGGGGACGTTGATGATGAGCAGTTCTTC.

This chain joins TRBV6-2 or TRBV6-3 and TRBJ1-1, with D tentatively TRBD1 (6 bases). This CDR3 has 14 residues. CDR1 and CDR2 from the germline V gene are MNHEY and SVGEGT. V was trimmed by 0 bases and J by 4 bases, leaving 9 bases between them. The CDR3 sequence is CASSYSQGSTEAFF. The CDR3 nucleotides read TGTGCCAGCAGTTACTCGCAGGGGTCCACTGAAGCTTTCTTT.

The V and J genes are TRBV11-2 and TRBJ1-3; no reliable D call. This CDR3 is 13 amino acids long. The V end lost 5 bases, the J end lost 1 base, and 6 bases lay between the germline ends. The germline gives CDR1 SGHAT, CDR2 FQNNGV. This CDR3 reads CASSPSSGNTIYF. CDR3 bases: TGTGCCAGCAGCCCCTCTTCTGGAAACACCATATATTTT.

This clone has just a few counts. The chain links TRBV9 to TRBJ2-4, with 9 bases lining up with TRBD2. The V gene's germline CDR1 is SGDLS and CDR2 YYNGEE. This CDR3 region has 15 residues. Losses at the gene ends were 0 bases for V and 7 bases for J; bases not matched to a gene: 5. In DNA form, the CDR3 reads TGTGCCAGCAGCGTAGGCGGGGGGGCCAGGAACATTCAGTACTTC. Encoded protein: CASSVGGGARNIQYF.

This clone was seen more than once but under ten times. The J gene is TRBJ1-4, the V gene TRBV2, with D perhaps matching TRBD1 (5 bases). Germline CDR1 is SNHLY and CDR2 is FYNNEI. Trimming shortened V by 5 bases and J by 0 bases, and 13 bases separated the two germline ends. The CDR3 runs to 16 residues. The CDR3 here is CASSFPSTATNEKLFF. CDR3 sequence (DNA): TGTGCCAGCAGTTTCCCATCGACAGCAACTAATGAAAAACTGTTTTTT.

The rearrangement links TRBV28 to TRBJ2-2; TRBD2 might be the D (5 bases). V was cut by 5 bases and J by 7 bases, with 11 bases left in between. There are 13 residues in the CDR3. Germline lookup yields CDR1 MDHEN and CDR2 SYDVKM. The CDR3 region is CASSLTGFGELFF. The CDR3 nucleotides are TGTGCCAGCAGTCTGACGGGGTTCGGGGAGCTGTTTTTT.

The chain joins TRBV27 to TRBJ1-4, with D possibly being TRBD1 (6 bases). V was pared by 5 bases and J by 14 bases, with 18 bases between. From germline, CDR1 is MNHEY and CDR2 SMNVEV (reference sequence). The CDR3 runs to 13 residues. The CDR3 spells CASSRTQGRTLFF. CDR3 sequence (DNA): TGTGCCAGCAGTCGTACACAGGGTCGGACGCTGTTTTTT.

The rearrangement uses TRBV5-4 and TRBJ1-6; 8 bases map to TRBD1. The CDR3 sequence is 14 residues long. Germline values: CDR1 SGHNT, CDR2 YYREEE (reference sequence). J gave up 9 bases and V 3 bases, and 5 bases lay outside the gene matches. CDR3 in DNA: TGTGCCAGCAGCTCGGACAGGGCTGGTTCACCCCTCCACTTT. Translation gives CASSSDRAGSPLHF.

The gene calls are TRBV7-9 and TRBJ1-3, with D possibly matching TRBD1 (5 bases). Trimming left V 5 bases short and J 3 bases short, with 17 bases between. CDR3 length: 16 amino acids. Germline-derived CDR1 and CDR2 are SEHNR and FQNEAQ (reference sequence). The CDR3 here is CASSPRQSNSGNTIYF. The CDR3 DNA reads as TGTGCCAGCAGCCCACGACAGAGTAATAGTGGAAACACCATATATTTT.

CDR3 DNA: TGTGCCAGCAGTCCAATTCCTAGCGGGGGGGTACACAATGAGCAGTTCTTC. It yields the protein CASSPIPSGGVHNEQFF. This chain links TRBV27 with TRBJ2-1, with 12 bases identical to TRBD2. The ends lost 5 bases at V and 5 bases at J; junction bases unmatched: 10. Looked up from germline, CDR1 is MNHEY and CDR2 is SMNVEV (reference sequence). This CDR3 contains 17 residues.

The V and J genes are TRBV9 and TRBJ1-6; TRBD1 is a possible D gene (6 bases). Trimming took 4 bases from V and 6 from J, leaving 14 bases between them. Germline V lookup: CDR1 SGDLS, CDR2 YYNGEE. The CDR3 is made up of 15 amino acids. Here the CDR3 DNA reads TGTGCCAGCAGCATCGGACAGCCTGGTAATTCACCCCTCCACTTT. It encodes CASSIGQPGNSPLHF.

This chain links TRBV5-1 with TRBJ2-7, with TRBD1 matching over 7 bases. Per germline, CDR1 SGHRS and CDR2 YFSETQ. Unmatched junction bases numbered 12, after V lost 4 bases and J lost 5 bases. The CDR3 runs to 15 residues. CDR3 nucleotides: TGCGCCAGCAGCCTGGGGGACAGCCTGATGAACGAGCAGTACTTC. Its translation: CASSLGDSLMNEQYF.

The chain joins TRBV18 to TRBJ2-3; D possibly corresponds to TRBD2 (6 bases). Trimming stripped 3 bases from V and 3 bases from J, with 10 bases between. CDR1 KGHSH and CDR2 LQKENI come from the germline V gene. This CDR3 has 14 residues. CDR3 coding DNA: TGTGCCAGCTCACCGGCGGGGAGAACAGATACGCAGTATTTT. Protein sequence: CASSPAGRTDTQYF. Together with reference TRBV18 and TRBJ2-3, the CDR3 gives the full variable domain: NAGVMQNPRHLVRRRGQEARLRCSPMKGHSHVYWYRQLPEEGLKFMVYLQKENIIDESGMPKERFSAEFPKEGPSILRIQQVVRGDSAAYFCASSPAGRTDTQYFGPGTRLTVL.

The chain recombines TRBV7-3 with TRBJ1-1, with 8 bases identical to TRBD1. The CDR3 has 15 amino acids. Germline assignment: CDR1 SGHTA and CDR2 FQGTGA. With V trimmed by 4 bases and J by 1 base, 5 bases remained unmatched. The CDR3 is CASSSGGAGNTEAFF. The CDR3 region has the DNA TGTGCCAGCAGCTCAGGGGGCGCTGGGAACACTGAAGCTTTCTTT.

Here the CDR3 DNA reads TGCGCCAGCAGCTTGTTCCAGAGGATGAACACTGAAGCTTTCTTT. Amino acid sequence: CASSLFQRMNTEAFF. The chain is built from TRBV5-1 and TRBJ1-1, with no clear D. Trimming stripped 1 base from V and 0 bases from J, with 10 bases between. CDR3 length equals 15 residues. Germline V lookup: CDR1 SGHRS, CDR2 YFSETQ.